This T cell receptor (beta chain) was profiled in a study of T cell clonality in common variable immunodeficiency. Study results and caveats: In common variable immunodeficiency, TCR beta chains reportedly carried fewer deletions and N-nucleotide insertions. Repertoire-complication correlations in CVID were limited by patient heterogeneity.

Germline CDR1 reads SQVTM; CDR2 reads ANQGSEA. The CDR3 has 10 residues. Equal genomic DNA amounts from CVID and control samples were sequenced. Clones were read by immunoSEQ multiplex PCR, and TCRdb kept only the in-frame ones, dropping some. In total the sample includes roughly 34,000 clones, none of them seen once. This clone counts as medium-sized (0.01 to 0.1%). Its antigen is undetermined. Read data end 3 residues before the CDR3 end; the end is taken from the germline J gene. Most patients and controls had Caucasian heritage. This sequence joins TRBV29-1 and TRBJ1-1, with a possible D match to TRBD1 (5 bases). Sequencing was carried out using peripheral blood mononuclear cells. This TCR was recovered from a person aged 18 to 69 in good health. The CDR3 bases that were read are TGCAGTTGCGGGGGGACTGAA. Residues: CSCGGTE. The CDR3, in full, reads CSCGGTEAFF.